This TCR beta chain was captured in a study of T cell repertoires in cytomegalovirus infection. Study results and limitations: Dominant in the ex vivo response were TCR beta clonotypes restricted by HLA-C and specific for CMV.

This clonotype was recorded at least ten times. Its antigen is still unknown. Germline V CDR1 and CDR2: SGHRS, YFSETQ. This CDR3 comprises 15 residues. V dropped 4 bases and J dropped 7; count of bases not matched to a gene: 6. From the reads, TCRdb called clonotypes with MiXCR, one entry per CDR3 protein. This sample yields over 300,000 distinct CDR3 sequences, of which about a sixth are seen a single time; 12% belongs to the top ten. The receptor was isolated from a human donor in good health (CMV status not recorded). Some clones in this sample may be carry-over from other donors' samples. Material for sequencing was PBMCs. The rearrangement links TRBV5-1 to TRBJ1-6; the match to TRBD1 covers 9 bases. The CDR3 loop is CASSPGTGWNSPLHF. In DNA, the CDR3 is TGCGCCAGCAGCCCAGGGACAGGGTGGAATTCACCCCTCCACTTT.